Detailed here is one T cell receptor beta chain. Its antigen is currently not known. Within one base of it there is no much larger clone, and no base qualities were kept. This sample was included in a study of CD8+CD57+ T cells in acquired aplastic anemia (dated by TCRdb to between 2017 and 2018). With respect to the entire study: On average, sorted CD4+ and CD8+ cells yielded 3.2 ug of extracted DNA, with a range of about 0.19 to 30 ug. Healthy donor samples averaged about 10 million reads for CD4+ and roughly 11 million for CD8+ cells. What the authors observed across the whole study: Around 28 CD8+ CDR3 sequences were found to be shared between patients and controls, but these sequences appeared to be highly expressed in patients and within the immunodominant clones of the patients. CD8+ Simpson's diversity did not differ significantly between patients and healthy controls (P=0.060).

Genomic DNA served as template for TCR beta VDJ combination and CDR3 sequence profiling. An Illumina HiSeq 2000 was used for TCR repertoire sequencing. The authors' analysis ran thus. Repertoires were assessed using TRBV/TRBJ rearrangement plots, CDR3 size and DJ length profiles, and Simpson's diversity index. The most abundant DNA sequence in the deep sequencing data was taken as the immunodominant clone. CDR3 amino acid sequences were checked for sharing between subjects and were compared against published repertoires and the VDJdb database. TCRdb cleaned the public reads at Q25 with fastp, built clones with MiXCR and kept in-frame beta chains. CDR3 protein duplicates are merged, each entry listing the most common genes and DNA. The V and J calls were not made by the authors but by TCRdb's processing. The sample table shows some 180,000 distinct CDR3 sequences, and roughly half are seen once. The biggest ten clones account for 2.5% to 3.5% of the sample.

The V end gives up 6 bases and the J end 2 bases, leaving 2 bases in the junction not matched to a gene. The germline V gene (reference sequence) gives CDR1 as SEHNR and CDR2 as FQNEAQ. Including cysteine and phenylalanine, the CDR3 has 13 amino acids. Of the read, only the CDR3 DNA is kept; its 39 bases are in frame from base 1. In this study, sorted CD4+ and CD8+ T cells from the blood of healthy subjects and of severe aplastic anemia patients had their TCR repertoires deep-sequenced. Ficoll-Paque density gradient centrifugation was used to isolate peripheral blood mononuclear cells. Before DNA extraction, CD4+ and CD8+ T cells were sorted with FACS or magnetic beads.

Recombination linked TRBV7-9 to TRBJ2-3; 7 bases in between match TRBD2. Sequenced input: sorted CD4+, CD8+, or CD8+CD57+ T cells (not recorded which) from PBMCs. This receptor was obtained from a human donor in good health. The CDR3 has the sequence CASRGRATDTQYF. DNA sequence: TGTGCCAGCAGGGGGAGGGCCACAGATACGCAGTATTTT.